A single sample is the source of the 21 T cell receptor beta chains below, sequenced in a study of identical twins. Via MiXCR, TCRdb re-called the 5' RACE reads, giving one row per CDR3 protein. The data hold 690,000 or so distinct CDR3 sequences, with around 5.7% observed a single time. The specimen was naive T cells sorted from blood. The receptors originated from a man younger than 35 in good health.

This clonotype was picked up many times. This chain links TRBV29-1 with TRBJ1-6, with TRBD1 matching 7 bases. Germline V gene lookup returns CDR1 SQVTM and CDR2 ANQGSEA. The CDR3 length is 15 residues. The V segment lost 6 bases and the J segment 9 bases; nucleotides outside the gene matches: 14. CDR3 sequence reads: CSVGSLTGSSSPLHF. The CDR3 DNA reads as TGCAGCGTCGGGAGTTTGACAGGGTCCTCTTCACCCCTCCACTTT.

Ten or more counts support this clonotype. The genes are TRBV29-1 and TRBJ1-5, with D uncertain. Between the trimmed V and J ends, which lost 6 bases and 2 bases, there was a span of 14 bases. The germline gives CDR1 SQVTM, CDR2 ANQGSEA. The CDR3 is 14 residues long. The CDR3 is CSVSGSVGNQPQHF. The CDR3 DNA is TGCAGCGTATCCGGGAGTGTGGGCAATCAGCCCCAGCATTTT.

The J gene is TRBJ2-3, the V gene TRBV5-1, with 12 bases aligning to TRBD2. The V segment lost 3 bases and the J segment 4 bases; nucleotides outside the gene matches: 3. Germline V CDR1 and CDR2: SGHRS, YFSETQ. The length of the CDR3 is 15 residues. Here the CDR3 DNA reads TGCGCCAGCAGCTGGCTAGCGGGAGGGCCAGATACGCAGTATTTT. Amino acids: CASSWLAGGPDTQYF.

The chain uses TRBV3-1 and TRBJ1-6, with D perhaps matching TRBD1 (5 bases). V gave up 6 bases and J gave up 9 bases, with 21 bases separating them. From germline, CDR1 is LGHDT and CDR2 YNNKEL (reference sequence). This CDR3 is built from 16 residues. CDR3 sequence: CASSQRDLVMGSPLHF. CDR3 in DNA: TGTGCCAGCAGTCAAAGGGACCTCGTAATGGGTTCACCCCTCCACTTT.

This clonotype appeared many times. The chain joins TRBV6-1 to TRBJ2-3, with 8 nucleotides matching TRBD2. V lost 6 bases and J lost 4; bases outside the gene matches: 12. The germline CDR1 and CDR2 sequences are MNHNS and SASEGT. This CDR3 has 16 residues. The CDR3: CASRPDTSGFSDTQYF. DNA of the CDR3: TGTGCCAGCAGACCAGACACTAGCGGATTTTCAGATACGCAGTATTTT.

This clonotype showed up many times. The rearrangement joins TRBV6-5 to TRBJ1-2; 7 nucleotides align to TRBD1. There are 14 residues in the CDR3. Germline V gene sequence: CDR1 MNHEY, CDR2 SVGAGI. V lost 7 bases and J lost 2; bases outside the gene matches: 7. The CDR3 region is CASTPSTGNYGYTF. The DNA for the CDR3 is TGTGCCAGCACTCCCTCGACAGGGAACTATGGCTACACCTTC.

This clonotype was observed a handful of times. The chain combines TRBV20-1 with TRBJ2-3; D possibly corresponds to TRBD1 (6 bases). Per germline, CDR1 DFQATT and CDR2 SNEGSKA (reference sequence). Trimming removed 4 bases from V and 0 bases from J, with 11 bases in between. This CDR3 has 14 residues. CDR3 loop: CSATWQGSTDTQYF. CDR3 bases: TGCAGTGCTACCTGGCAGGGGAGCACAGATACGCAGTATTTT.

This clonotype was counted a few times. V usage is TRBV20-1 and J usage is TRBJ2-7; tentatively, D is TRBD1 or TRBD2 (5 bases each). Germline V gives CDR1 DFQATT, CDR2 SNEGSKA (reference sequence). The CDR3 covers 17 residues. Trimming stripped 6 bases from V and 2 bases from J, with 26 bases between. The CDR3 region has the DNA TGCAGTGCCAATGGGGGAACTCGCAGTCGGGACCCCTACGAGCAGTACTTC. Its translation is CSANGGTRSRDPYEQYF.

This chain joins TRBV19 and TRBJ2-2, with 9 bases lining up with TRBD1. Trimming at V came to 8 bases and at J to 2 bases, leaving 3 bases not matched to a gene. From germline, CDR1 is LNHDA and CDR2 SQIVND (reference sequence). The CDR3 is made up of 14 amino acids. Written as DNA, the CDR3 is TGTGCCAGTGCGACAGGGGGAAACACCGGGGAGCTGTTTTTT. Its protein product is CASATGGNTGELFF. Variable domain in full (rest from reference TRBV19 and TRBJ2-2): DGGITQSPKYLFRKEGQNVTLSCEQNLNHDAMYWYRQDPGQGLRLIYYSQIVNDFQKGDIAEGYSVSREKKESFPLTVTSAQKNPTAFYLCASATGGNTGELFFGEGSRLTVL.

The rearrangement joins TRBV25-1 to TRBJ2-3; D is uncertain. Germline V CDR1 and CDR2: MGHDK, SYGVNS. This CDR3 is built from 14 residues. Trimming pared 2 bases from V and 5 bases from J, leaving 11 bases between. CDR3 nucleotides: TGTGCCAGCAGTGAACAGCTGACGGGAGATACGCAGTATTTT. It yields the protein CASSEQLTGDTQYF. Full variable domain (missing parts from reference TRBV25-1 and TRBJ2-3): EADIYQTPRYLVIGTGKKITLECSQTMGHDKMYWYQQDPGMELHLIHYSYGVNSTEKGDLSSESTVSRIRTEHFPLTLESARPSHTSQYLCASSEQLTGDTQYFGPGTRLTVL.

The sample holds many counts of this clonotype. The rearrangement uses TRBV28 and TRBJ2-7; 7 positions agree with TRBD1. Germline trimming cut 6 bases from V and 2 bases from J; bases unmatched to any gene: 4. Germline V gene data show CDR1 as MDHEN and CDR2 as SYDVKM. CDR3 length: 13 amino acids. The CDR3 DNA follows: TGTGCCAGCAGCCCCAGGGGGACCTACGAGCAGTACTTC. It encodes CASSPRGTYEQYF.

The chain joins TRBV19 to TRBJ1-2; 11 nucleotides agree with TRBD1. J was trimmed by 5 bases and V by 3 bases; bases with no gene match: 5. The CDR3 is 15 amino acids. Germline V gene data show CDR1 as LNHDA and CDR2 as SQIVND (reference sequence). The CDR3 loop reads CASSIGQGAKYGYTF. Written as DNA, the CDR3 is TGTGCCAGTAGTATCGGACAGGGGGCGAAATATGGCTACACCTTC.

This clonotype appeared many times. The chain combines TRBV6-4 with TRBJ2-1; D is uncertain. There are 13 residues in the CDR3. Germline V gene sequence: CDR1 MRHNA, CDR2 SNTAGT. Trimming stripped 2 bases from V and 2 bases from J, with 4 bases between. For the CDR3, the DNA is TGTGCCAGCAGTGACAAGGCCTACAATGAGCAGTTCTTC. Encoded protein: CASSDKAYNEQFF.

The V and J genes are TRBV7-2 and TRBJ2-4, with 13 nucleotides matching TRBD2. The ends lost 4 bases at V and 7 bases at J; junction bases unmatched: 7. Per germline, CDR1 SGHTA and CDR2 FQGNSA. The CDR3 sequence is 16 residues long. The CDR3 DNA reads as TGTGCCAGCAGCTCTACTAGCGGGAGGGCCTTCAACATTCAGTACTTC. Protein sequence: CASSSTSGRAFNIQYF.

This clonotype was detected ten times or more. A read error may account for a junction end that differs from germline. This chain joins TRBV28 and TRBJ2-1; 10 nucleotides line up with TRBD2. Per germline, CDR1 MDHEN and CDR2 SYDVKM. The CDR3 is made up of 11 amino acids. This CDR3 is CASTGLADLTF. DNA for the CDR3: TGTGCCAGCACCGGACTAGCGGACTTAACTTTC.

This clonotype was seen only a few times. V and J are TRBV5-5 and TRBJ1-4; D uncertain. This CDR3 spans 14 amino acids. Germline V gene lookup returns CDR1 SGHKS and CDR2 YYEKEE (reference sequence). V was shortened by 3 bases and J by 8 bases, with 14 bases between the two germline ends. CDR3 bases: TGTGCCAGCAGCTCGGTTGCAACAAGGGAAAAACTGTTTTTT. This sequence encodes CASSSVATREKLFF.

This clonotype was found many times. The chain couples TRBV20-1 to TRBJ1-1; 8 bases line up with TRBD1. The J segment lost 0 bases and the V segment lost 1 base, leaving 4 bases of the junction unmatched. This CDR3 is built from 15 residues. Per the germline V gene, CDR1 is DFQATT and CDR2 is SNEGSKA (reference sequence). The DNA for the CDR3 is TGCAGTGCTAGAGTCAGGGGGCCCATGAACACTGAAGCTTTCTTT. Translated: CSARVRGPMNTEAFF.

V and J are TRBV30 and TRBJ2-2; tentatively, D is TRBD1 or TRBD2 (5 bases each). Germline CDR1 GTSNPN, CDR2 SVGIG (reference sequence). This CDR3 has 13 residues. The ends were cut back, 5 bases at V and 6 bases at J, with 13 bases in the middle. The DNA for the CDR3 is TGTGCCTGGTTGTGGGACCCTTCCGGGGAGCTGTTTTTT. This encodes CAWLWDPSGELFF.

Many counts were recorded for this clonotype. The V call is TRBV24-1, the J call TRBJ2-5; D not certain. The V gene lost 2 bases and the J gene lost 5 bases, with 8 bases spanning the gap. Germline V lookup: CDR1 KGHDR, CDR2 SFDVKD. CDR3 length: 13 amino acids. The CDR3 nucleotides read TGTGCCACCAGTGATTCCGGAAGGGAGACCCAGTACTTC. It translates to CATSDSGRETQYF.

The J gene is TRBJ2-1, the V gene TRBV11-2, with D possibly called TRBD1 or TRBD2 (5 bases each). The germline gives CDR1 SGHAT, CDR2 FQNNGV. V dropped 5 bases and J dropped 8 bases, with 22 bases sitting between them. The CDR3 has 16 residues. The CDR3 here is CASSHKGRPQADEQFF. The CDR3 coding sequence is TGTGCCAGCAGCCACAAGGGACGGCCCCAGGCGGATGAGCAGTTCTTC.

In its sample, this clonotype was seen many times. This sequence joins TRBV5-1 and TRBJ2-1, with D possibly being TRBD1 (5 bases). Trimming stripped 5 bases from V and 4 bases from J, with 10 bases between. CDR3 size: 13 residues. CDR1 and CDR2 from the germline V gene are SGHRS and YFSETQ. In DNA, the CDR3 is TGCGCCAGCAGACAGGAGTCTTACAATGAGCAGTTCTTC. It is translated as CASRQESYNEQFF.